This T cell receptor beta chain was captured by sequencing in a study of CD8 T cells in ankylosing spondylitis. Germline V gene data show CDR1 as SGHVS and CDR2 as FQNEAQ. The length of the CDR3 is 13 residues. Trimming left V 5 bases short and J 1 base short, with 8 bases between. Findings of the study overall: Disease-associated clones were CD8+ and fairly uncommon in peripheral blood. Reactive arthritis synovial fluid and blood were previously reported to contain some motif variants.

This clonotype was observed at least ten times. Its antigen is not identified. Via MiXCR, TCRdb re-called the 5' RACE reads, giving one row per CDR3 protein. The sample lists under 400,000 distinct CDR3 sequences; about 9.9% were seen once. The chain uses TRBV7-8 and TRBJ1-1; D not resolved. Sequencing was done on a sample of blood, either unsorted or a sorted T cell fraction (not recorded which). The TCR originated in a female donor with ankylosing spondylitis or in good health (not recorded which). Here the CDR3 reads CASSANTNTEAFF. CDR3 nucleotide sequence: TGTGCCAGCAGCGCCAACACGAACACTGAAGCTTTCTTT.